In this sample, the clone carrying this T cell receptor (beta chain) turned up a few times. Its antigen is currently unknown. The sample belongs to a study of cytomegalovirus exposure and HLA in healthy donors. Study conclusions and caveats: In a later analysis, common viral pathogens appeared linked to several of the most significant clusters.

Germline CDR1 is WNHNN and CDR2 is SYGVQD (reference sequence). The CDR3 spans 14 residues. V was clipped by 6 bases and J by 6 bases, with 18 bases between them. PCR amplification relied on 60 Vbeta primers (plus 13 Jbeta primers). TCRdb keeps only in-frame clones here, not all; method: immunoSEQ multiplex PCR. This sample yields fewer than 110,000 clones, of which about 72% are seen a single time; about 2.3% belongs to the top ten. Sequences were obtained from PBMCs. This chain connects TRBV10-1 to TRBJ2-7; a possible D gene is TRBD1 (6 bases). This sequence was found in a man between 18 and 35 years old in good health and CMV-seronegative. The CDR3: CASSSGPRGGEQYF. CDR3 nucleotides: TGCGCCAGCAGCTCGGGACCCCGAGGGGGCGAGCAGTACTTC.